Listed below are T cell receptor beta chains from one sample, sequenced in a study of cytomegalovirus exposure and HLA in healthy donors. Some clones are missing from TCRdb's copy, which holds only in-frame ones; the method was immunoSEQ multiplex PCR. The table includes 72,000 or so clones, roughly 69% detected once. Sequenced material: PBMCs. These receptors all stem from a woman aged 45-65 years in good health and CMV-seronegative. Both conserved end residues are part of each CDR3. Each record gives: clone size, V gene, J gene, D gene, CDR3 protein, CDR3 DNA. The D gene is left open where the match is weak. Clone size is given for some rows only: seen once, a few or many times, or a class if the clone is expanded.

NA	TRBV28	TRBJ2-3	TRBD1	CASSFPGTANSTDTQYF	TGTGCCAGCAGTTTCCCCGGGACAGCTAATAGCACAGATACGCAGTATTTT
NA	TRBV15	TRBJ1-2	NA	CATSRATEGYTF	TGTGCCACCAGCAGAGCAACAGAAGGCTACACCTTC
once	TRBV7-6	TRBJ1-5	NA	CASSLDPAAGGPQHF	TGTGCCAGCAGCTTAGACCCGGCCGCCGGAGGGCCCCAGCATTTT
NA	TRBV19	TRBJ2-6	NA	CASSIRGPLSGANVLTF	TGTGCCAGTAGTATTAGGGGTCCCCTCTCTGGGGCCAACGTCCTGACTTTC
NA	TRBV6-5	TRBJ1-2	TRBD1	CASSNRQGNYGYTF	TGTGCCAGCAGCAATAGACAGGGTAACTATGGCTACACCTTC
NA	TRBV4-3	TRBJ2-5	TRBD2	CASSQGLAGNQQETQYF	TGCGCCAGCAGCCAAGGACTAGCGGGGAACCAACAAGAGACCCAGTACTTC
NA	TRBV25-1	TRBJ1-1	TRBD1	CASSRRGQVNTEAFF	TGTGCCAGCAGTAGACGCGGACAGGTGAACACTGAAGCTTTCTTT
NA	TRBV27	TRBJ2-3	TRBD1	CASSLTGGADTQYF	TGTGCCAGCAGTCTGACAGGGGGCGCAGATACGCAGTATTTT
NA	TRBV30	TRBJ1-4	TRBD1	CAWSERKGAREKLFF	TGTGCCTGGAGTGAAAGGAAGGGGGCGAGGGAAAAACTGTTTTTT
NA	TRBV11-3	TRBJ2-3	NA	CASSLGASSSTDTQYF	TGTGCCAGCAGCTTAGGGGCATCCAGTAGCACAGATACGCAGTATTTT
NA	TRBV28	TRBJ2-3	TRBD2	CASSGGGSTDTQYF	TGTGCCAGCAGCGGGGGGGGTAGCACAGATACGCAGTATTTT
few	TRBV4-3	TRBJ1-3	TRBD1	CASSQATGVGNTIYF	TGCGCCAGCAGCCAAGCTACAGGGGTAGGAAACACCATATATTTT
NA	TRBV11-2	TRBJ1-3	NA	CASSSPLTGNTIYF	TGTGCCAGCAGCTCCCCCCTGACAGGAAACACCATATATTTT
NA	TRBV9	TRBJ1-5	NA	CASSSDSGTTSAPQHF	TGTGCCAGCAGCTCAGATTCCGGGACAACGTCAGCGCCCCAGCATTTT
NA	TRBV7-2	TRBJ1-2	NA	CASSPDNGDYGYTF	TGTGCCAGCAGCCCTGACAACGGGGATTATGGCTACACCTTC
few	TRBV15	TRBJ2-3	NA	CATSEESADTQYF	TGTGCCACCAGCGAGGAGTCCGCAGATACGCAGTATTTT
NA	TRBV6-6	TRBJ2-7	TRBD1	CASSPGQGREQYF	TGTGCCAGCAGCCCCGGACAGGGGAGGGAGCAGTACTTC
NA	TRBV2	TRBJ1-1	NA	CASTLGRDGTEAFF	TGTGCCAGCACCCTCGGGAGGGATGGCACTGAAGCTTTCTTT
few	TRBV5-1	TRBJ2-5	TRBD2	CASSLGAGVQETQYF	TGCGCCAGCAGCTTGGGAGCGGGAGTCCAAGAGACCCAGTACTTC
NA	TRBV7-2	TRBJ2-7	NA	CASSLDPGVMYEQYF	TGTGCCAGCAGCTTAGATCCAGGGGTGATGTACGAGCAGTACTTC
NA	TRBV29-1	TRBJ2-5	TRBD1	CSVDETGYQETQYF	TGCAGCGTTGACGAGACAGGGTACCAAGAGACCCAGTACTTC
NA	TRBV5-4	TRBJ2-3	TRBD1	CAVKRGQSTDTQYF	TGTGCCGTCAAAAGGGGGCAGAGCACAGATACGCAGTATTTT
NA	TRBV6-5	TRBJ2-7	TRBD1	CASSRTGAYYEQYF	TGTGCCAGCAGTCGGACAGGAGCTTACTACGAGCAGTACTTC